A single sample is the source of the 19 T cell receptor beta chains below, sequenced in a study of blood T cell repertoires in COVID-19 (TCRdb year 2020). The method was the immunoSEQ multiplex PCR assay. TCRdb retrieved this table from immuneACCESS and kept in-frame rearrangements only. Not all clones are present; in checked studies, unresolved V genes account for under half, and no reason is known for the remainder. Recorded for this sample are about 300,000 clones; around 86% of them occurred a single time. The top ten hold roughly 5.3% of the sample. Sample: PBMCs or T cells enriched from blood (not recorded which). These receptors all come from a man between 60 and 75 years old who had recovered from COVID-19.

This rearrangement joins TRBV28 to TRBJ2-7; no reliable D call. Germline V gene sequence: CDR1 MDHEN, CDR2 SYDVKM. This CDR3 has 15 amino acids. Trimming left V 2 bases short and J 3 bases short, with 14 bases between. The CDR3 nucleotides are TGTGCCAGCAGTTTAAGGATACCCCTAGGCTACGAGCAGTACTTC. This translates into CASSLRIPLGYEQYF.

In this sample, this clone turned up once. CDR3 in DNA: TGCAGTGCTAAACAGGGCCAGCCCCAGCATTTT. Translation gives CSAKQGQPQHF. V gene TRBV20-1 combines with J gene TRBJ1-5; a possible D gene is TRBD1 (6 bases). From germline, CDR1 is DFQATT and CDR2 SNEGSKA (reference sequence). The V end lost 4 bases, the J end lost 7 bases, and 8 bases lay between the germline ends. The CDR3 runs 11 residues.

This rearrangement joins TRBV4-1 to TRBJ1-5; D gene uncertain. Germline assignment: CDR1 MGHRA and CDR2 YSYEKL. V lost 0 bases to trimming and J lost 6 bases, with 15 bases between them. CDR3 length equals 16 residues. For the CDR3, the DNA is TGCGCCAGCAGCCAAGATGGGTACGGGGTCAGTCAGCCCCAGCATTTT. As protein: CASSQDGYGVSQPQHF.

V gene TRBV5-1 combines with J gene TRBJ2-1; 14 nucleotides match TRBD2. CDR3 size: 15 residues. Trimming took 4 bases from V and 9 from J; bases not matched to a gene: 6. Germline CDR1 reads SGHRS; CDR2 reads YFSETQ. The CDR3 coding sequence is TGCGCCAGCAGCAGGGGACTAGCGGGAGAAACTGAGCAGTTCTTC. Protein product: CASSRGLAGETEQFF. Combining the CDR3 with reference TRBV5-1 and TRBJ2-1 gives the whole variable domain KAGVTQTPRYLIKTRGQQVTLSCSPISGHRSVSWYQQTPGQGLQFLFEYFSETQRNKGNFPGRFSGRQFSNSRSEMNVSTLELGDSALYLCASSRGLAGETEQFFGPGTRLTVL.

V is TRBV28 and J is TRBJ1-1; 9 bases match TRBD1. The CDR3 has 13 residues. Trimming at V came to 7 bases and at J to 4 bases, leaving 4 bases not matched to a gene. CDR1 and CDR2 from the germline V gene are MDHEN and SYDVKM. This chain's CDR3 is CASNRGRLTEAFF. In DNA form, the CDR3 reads TGTGCCAGCAACAGGGGGCGTCTCACTGAAGCTTTCTTT.

The rearrangement joins TRBV27 to TRBJ2-2, with a weak D call TRBD2 (5 bases). CDR3 length equals 14 residues. Germline V gene sequence: CDR1 MNHEY, CDR2 SMNVEV (reference sequence). Trimming left V 6 bases short and J 4 bases short, with 12 bases between. The CDR3 nucleotides are TGTGCCAGCAGCATTAACCGGGGCACCGGGGAGCTGTTTTTT. This codes for CASSINRGTGELFF.

This clone was picked up one time. The chain carries TRBV6-1 and TRBJ1-2; no clear D gene. CDR1 and CDR2 from the germline V gene are MNHNS and SASEGT. This CDR3 is 14 amino acids long. The V end lost 2 bases, the J end lost 4 bases, and 11 bases lay between the germline ends. This CDR3 is CASSEPGSGYGYTF. In nucleotides, the CDR3 is TGTGCCAGCAGTGAACCGGGGTCGGGCTATGGCTACACCTTC.

The chain links TRBV5-1 to TRBJ1-1; D is uncertain. This CDR3 spans 13 amino acids. Trimming removed 0 bases at V and 3 bases at J, with 6 bases between. Germline V gives CDR1 SGHRS, CDR2 YFSETQ. The chain's CDR3 is CASSLGYDTEAFF. CDR3 DNA sequence: TGCGCCAGCAGCTTGGGCTACGACACTGAAGCTTTCTTT.

This clone was seen only a few times. The CDR3 here is CATRRDLNTGELFF. The CDR3 DNA is TGTGCCACGCGCCGGGACTTGAACACCGGGGAGCTGTTTTTT. The V gene is TRBV7-6, the J gene TRBJ2-2; a possible D gene is TRBD2 (6 bases). CDR3 length: 14 amino acids. Germline-derived CDR1 and CDR2 are SGHVS and FNYEAQ. The germline V and J ends were trimmed by 10 bases and 1 base, with 13 bases remaining between them.

The chain uses TRBV24-1 and TRBJ2-1, with 12 bases that match TRBD1. Germline CDR1 reads KGHDR; CDR2 reads SFDVKD. The CDR3 length is 15 residues. J gave up 7 bases and V 4 bases, and 4 bases lay outside the gene matches. CDR3: CATSEGTGGKNEQFF. For the CDR3, the DNA is TGTGCCACCAGTGAGGGGACAGGGGGCAAGAATGAGCAGTTCTTC.

V usage is TRBV5-1 and J usage is TRBJ2-5, with a tentative D call TRBD2 (6 bases). The V end lost 5 bases, the J end lost 2 bases, and 10 bases lay between the germline ends. The CDR3 has 13 amino acids. In germline, CDR1 is SGHRS, CDR2 YFSETQ. The CDR3: CASSGRGQETQYF. As DNA, the CDR3 is TGCGCCAGCAGTGGGCGGGGACAAGAGACCCAGTACTTC.

This clone was detected only once. The CDR3 here is CASSYSDRVSEQYF. The CDR3 DNA reads as TGTGCCAGCAGTTACTCGGATCGGGTTAGCGAGCAGTACTTC. The chain recombines TRBV6-5 with TRBJ2-7; D not certain. The CDR3 sequence is 14 residues long. Germline loops: CDR1 MNHEY, CDR2 SVGAGI. Trimming stripped 0 bases from V and 6 bases from J, with 12 bases between.

In the case of this clone: Distinct nucleotide sequences in the sample also encode this CDR3. This chain connects TRBV6-5 to TRBJ2-2; tentatively, D is TRBD1 (5 bases). Germline CDR1 is MNHEY and CDR2 is SVGAGI. CDR3 length: 16 residues. V lost 0 bases, J lost 0 bases, and 8 bases lay in between. The CDR3 DNA follows: TGTGCCAGCAGTTACTCGGGCAGGGCGAACACCGGGGAGCTGTTTTTT. Protein product: CASSYSGRANTGELFF.

The chain is built from TRBV4-1 and TRBJ2-1; 7 bases agree with TRBD1. The CDR3 loop spans 12 amino acids. Germline values: CDR1 MGHRA, CDR2 YSYEKL. Trimming took 3 bases from V and 15 from J; bases not matched to a gene: 8. The DNA of the CDR3 is TGCGCCAGCAGCCATCGACAGGGCACGTGGTTCTTC. As protein: CASSHRQGTWFF.

This clone was seen a single time. The chain recombines TRBV10-3 with TRBJ2-5; the match to TRBD1 covers 9 bases. In germline, CDR1 is ENHRY, CDR2 SYGVKD. V gave up 3 bases and J gave up 5 bases; unmatched junction bases: 4. The CDR3 loop spans 14 amino acids. The CDR3 sequence: CAISDGQGWETQYF. In nucleotides, the CDR3 is TGTGCCATCAGTGACGGACAGGGGTGGGAGACCCAGTACTTC.

As regards this clone: The sample contains more than one DNA sequence encoding this CDR3. The rearrangement links TRBV2 to TRBJ2-3; D is uncertain. CDR1 and CDR2 (germline): SNHLY, FYNNEI. The CDR3 covers 13 residues. Trimming left V 5 bases short and J 2 bases short, with 8 bases between. The CDR3 sequence: CASSYLYTDTQYF. For the CDR3, the DNA is TGTGCCAGCAGTTATCTTTACACAGATACGCAGTATTTT.

The chain couples TRBV5-1 to TRBJ2-3, with D possibly matching TRBD1 (5 bases). This CDR3 comprises 13 residues. V was shortened by 4 bases and J by 6 bases, with 12 bases between the two germline ends. The V gene's germline CDR1 is SGHRS and CDR2 YFSETQ. The CDR3 loop reads CASSVTARDTQYF. CDR3 nucleotides: TGCGCCAGCAGCGTGACAGCTAGGGATACGCAGTATTTT.

The chain recombines TRBV7-3 with TRBJ2-1; 15 bases match TRBD2. The CDR3 spans 19 residues. V shed 4 bases, J shed 4 bases, and the junction held 11 bases outside the gene matches. The germline V gene has CDR1 SGHTA and CDR2 FQGTGA. As DNA, the CDR3 is TGTGCCAGCAGCTCCACGGGACTAGCGGGGGGTAAATCTTACAATGAGCAGTTCTTC. Its translation is CASSSTGLAGGKSYNEQFF. The full variable domain, in which reference TRBV7-3 and TRBJ2-1 provide the parts outside the CDR3, is GAGVSQTPSNKVTEKGKYVELRCDPISGHTALYWYRQSLGQGPEFLIYFQGTGAADDSGLPNDRFFAVRPEGSVSTLKIQRTERGDSAVYLCASSSTGLAGGKSYNEQFFGPGTRLTVL.

This rearrangement joins TRBV11-3 to TRBJ2-1; maybe TRBD1 (6 bases). There are 15 residues in the CDR3. Trimming took 5 bases from V and 0 from J, leaving 11 bases between them. The germline V gene has CDR1 SGHNT and CDR2 YENEEA. The CDR3 reads CASSQGIGSYNEQFF. The CDR3 coding sequence is TGTGCCAGCAGCCAGGGGATCGGCTCCTACAATGAGCAGTTCTTC.